The 2 T cell receptor beta chains listed next were all sequenced from one sample in a study of T cells in Graves' hyperthyroidism and ophthalmopathy. TCR beta CDR3 region amplification was performed from RNA transcripts. First-round RT-PCR targeting the TCR CDR3 was performed with the HTBI primer set. TCRdb independently ran MiXCR on the multiplex PCR reads; one entry per CDR3 protein. The profile covers 550,000 to 600,000 distinct CDR3 sequences, with more than 13% appearing a single time and 7% to 9% taken by the ten largest. The specimen was blood. Receptors were obtained from a woman under 30 with Graves' ophthalmopathy.

Only a few counts were recorded for this clonotype. The junction departs from germline at one end; a sequencing error may be responsible. The J gene is TRBJ2-7, the V gene TRBV2; 10 nucleotides line up with TRBD1. Per germline, CDR1 SNHLY and CDR2 FYNNEI. The CDR3 runs to 15 residues. The CDR3 loop reads CASRSRTGGIYGQYF. The CDR3 nucleotides are TGTGCCAGCAGAAGTCGGACAGGGGGAATTTACGGGCAGTACTTC.

The sample holds a few counts of this clonotype. Germline is not matched at one junction end, which may reflect a read error. V and J are TRBV7-8 and TRBJ1-2; D possibly corresponds to TRBD1 (5 bases). From germline, CDR1 is SGHVS and CDR2 FQNEAQ. The CDR3 is made up of 15 amino acids. The CDR3 spells CASSLARGSPYGYTF. In nucleotides, the CDR3 is TGTGCCAGCAGCCTAGCTCGGGGCAGCCCCTATGGCTACACCTTC.